This T cell receptor (beta chain) is drawn from a study of T cell repertoires in cytomegalovirus infection. Background on the study: Recently identified HLA-C-restricted CMV epitopes and well-studied HLA-B-restricted CMV epitopes were used by the study.

Trimming took 7 bases from V and 5 from J; bases not matched to a gene: 6. Germline-derived CDR1 and CDR2 are MNHNS and SASEGT. The CDR3 is 14 amino acids. For this clonotype: Antigen: not known.

Using its own MiXCR run on the reads, TCRdb lists one record per CDR3 protein. The sample has about 920,000 distinct CDR3 sequences; roughly 31% are singletons. The source is a human donor in good health (CMV status not recorded). Some clones in this sample may be carry-over from other donors' samples. The chain is built from TRBV6-1 and TRBJ2-5, with 11 bases identical to TRBD2. Specimen: cultured CD8+ T cells from PBMCs, collected from culture after CMV antigen stimulation. CDR3 in DNA: TGTGCCAGCACCTTGGGACTAGCGGTGGAGACCCAGTACTTC. Its protein product is CASTLGLAVETQYF.